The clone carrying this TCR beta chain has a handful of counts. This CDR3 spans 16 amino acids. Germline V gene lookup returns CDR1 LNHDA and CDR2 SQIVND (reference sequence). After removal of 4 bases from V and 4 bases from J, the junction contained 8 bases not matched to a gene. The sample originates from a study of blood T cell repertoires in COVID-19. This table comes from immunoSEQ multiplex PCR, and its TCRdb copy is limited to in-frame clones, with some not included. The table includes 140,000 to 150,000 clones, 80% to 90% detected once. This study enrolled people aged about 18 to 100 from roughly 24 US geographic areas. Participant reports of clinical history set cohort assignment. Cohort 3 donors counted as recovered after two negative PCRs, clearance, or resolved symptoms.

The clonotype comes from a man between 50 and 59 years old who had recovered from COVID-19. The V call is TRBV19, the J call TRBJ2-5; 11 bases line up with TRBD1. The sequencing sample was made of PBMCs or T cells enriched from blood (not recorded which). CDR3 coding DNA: TGTGCCAGTAGTACCCGGACAGGGGGCTTGATAGAGACCCAGTACTTC. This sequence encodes CASSTRTGGLIETQYF. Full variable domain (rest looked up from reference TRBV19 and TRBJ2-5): DGGITQSPKYLFRKEGQNVTLSCEQNLNHDAMYWYRQDPGQGLRLIYYSQIVNDFQKGDIAEGYSVSREKKESFPLTVTSAQKNPTAFYLCASSTRTGGLIETQYFGPGTRLLVL.